The subject of this entry is one T cell receptor (beta chain). This sample is part of a study of blood T cell repertoires in COVID-19. Turning to the study itself: Sources were T cells, B-cell-depleted T cells, or PBMCs; the material itself was cDNA or gDNA.

The method was immunoSEQ multiplex PCR; TCRdb's version includes in-frame clones alone and lacks a portion of them. The sample holds a few hundred thousand clones, approximately 83% seen once. Recovery meant two consecutive negative NP/OP PCR tests, professional clearance, or resolved symptoms. The CDR3 runs 14 residues. Germline lookup yields CDR1 MNHEY and CDR2 SVGAGI. Trimming shortened V by 5 bases and J by 2 bases, and 11 bases separated the two germline ends. V is TRBV6-5 and J is TRBJ2-3; D is undetermined. The TCR originated in a woman aged 25 to 39 who had recovered from COVID-19. The specimen was PBMCs or T cells enriched from blood (not recorded which). The CDR3 spells CASSRSINTDTQYF. As DNA, the CDR3 is TGTGCCAGCAGTCGTAGCATTAACACAGATACGCAGTATTTT.